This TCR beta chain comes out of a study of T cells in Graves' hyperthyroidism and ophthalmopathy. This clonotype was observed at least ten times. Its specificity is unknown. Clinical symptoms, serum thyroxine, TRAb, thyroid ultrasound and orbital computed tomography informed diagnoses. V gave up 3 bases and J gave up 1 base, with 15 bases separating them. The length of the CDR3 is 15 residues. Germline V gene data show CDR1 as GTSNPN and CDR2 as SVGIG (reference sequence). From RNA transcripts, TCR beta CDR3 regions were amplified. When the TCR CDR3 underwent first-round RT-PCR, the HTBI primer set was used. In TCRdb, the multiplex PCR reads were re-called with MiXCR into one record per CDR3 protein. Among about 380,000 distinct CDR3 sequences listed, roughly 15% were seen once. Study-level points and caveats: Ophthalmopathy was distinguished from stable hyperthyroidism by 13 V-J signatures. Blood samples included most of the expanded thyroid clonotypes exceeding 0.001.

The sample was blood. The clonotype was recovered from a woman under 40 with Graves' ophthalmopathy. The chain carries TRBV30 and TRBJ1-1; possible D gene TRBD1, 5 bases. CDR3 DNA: TGTGCCTGGAGCCCAGAAACGACAGAGAACACTGAAGCTTTCTTT. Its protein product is CAWSPETTENTEAFF.